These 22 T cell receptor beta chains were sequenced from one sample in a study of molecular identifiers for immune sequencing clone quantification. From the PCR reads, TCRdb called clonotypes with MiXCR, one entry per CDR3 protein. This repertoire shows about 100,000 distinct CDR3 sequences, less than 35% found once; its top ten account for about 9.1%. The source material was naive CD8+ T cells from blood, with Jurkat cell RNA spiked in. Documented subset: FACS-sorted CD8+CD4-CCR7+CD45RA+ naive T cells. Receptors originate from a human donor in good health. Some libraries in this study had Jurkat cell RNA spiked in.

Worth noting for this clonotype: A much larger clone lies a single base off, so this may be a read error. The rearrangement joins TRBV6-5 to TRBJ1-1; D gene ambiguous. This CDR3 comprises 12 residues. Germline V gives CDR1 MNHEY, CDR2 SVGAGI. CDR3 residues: CAGSWVGTEAFF. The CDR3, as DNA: TGTGCCGGCAGTTGGGTTGGCACTGAAGCTTTCTTT.

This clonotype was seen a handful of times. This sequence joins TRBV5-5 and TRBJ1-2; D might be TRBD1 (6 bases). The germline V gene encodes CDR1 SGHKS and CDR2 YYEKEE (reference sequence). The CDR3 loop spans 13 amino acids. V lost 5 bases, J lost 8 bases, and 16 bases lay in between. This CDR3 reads CASRYTGKRGYTF. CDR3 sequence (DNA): TGTGCCAGCAGATATACAGGGAAGCGAGGCTACACCTTC.

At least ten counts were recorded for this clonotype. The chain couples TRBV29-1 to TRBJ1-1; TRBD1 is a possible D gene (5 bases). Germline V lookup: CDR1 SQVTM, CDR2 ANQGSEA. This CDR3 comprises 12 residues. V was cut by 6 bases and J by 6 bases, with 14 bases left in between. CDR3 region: CSVPAQGSEAFF. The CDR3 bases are TGCAGCGTCCCGGCCCAGGGCTCTGAAGCTTTCTTT.

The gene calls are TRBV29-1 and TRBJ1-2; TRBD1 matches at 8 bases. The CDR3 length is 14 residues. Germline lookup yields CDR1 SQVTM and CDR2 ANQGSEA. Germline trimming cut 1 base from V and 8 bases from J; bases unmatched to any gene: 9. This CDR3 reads CSVEAVDRGYGYTF. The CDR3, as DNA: TGCAGCGTTGAAGCGGTTGACAGGGGATACGGCTACACCTTC. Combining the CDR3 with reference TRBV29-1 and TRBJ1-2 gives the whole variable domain SAVISQKPSRDICQRGTSLTIQCQVDSQVTMMFWYRQQPGQSLTLIATANQGSEATYESGFVIDKFPISRPNLTFSTLTVSNMSPEDSSIYLCSVEAVDRGYGYTFGSGTRLTVV.

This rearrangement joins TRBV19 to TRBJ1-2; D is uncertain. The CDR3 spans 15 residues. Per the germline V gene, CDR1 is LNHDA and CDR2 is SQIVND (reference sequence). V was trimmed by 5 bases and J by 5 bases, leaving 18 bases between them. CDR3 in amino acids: CASSPSAGSLYGYTF. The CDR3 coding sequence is TGTGCCAGTAGTCCCTCAGCGGGGAGTCTATATGGCTACACCTTC.

The CDR3 spells CASSSPQGAGDQPQHF. CDR3 DNA: TGTGCCAGCAGTTCCCCCCAGGGGGCGGGGGATCAGCCCCAGCATTTT. This chain connects TRBV28 to TRBJ1-5; 8 bases are a match to TRBD1. V shed 4 bases, J shed 5 bases, and the junction held 10 bases outside the gene matches. CDR3 length: 16 residues. CDR1 is MDHEN and CDR2 is SYDVKM in the germline V gene.

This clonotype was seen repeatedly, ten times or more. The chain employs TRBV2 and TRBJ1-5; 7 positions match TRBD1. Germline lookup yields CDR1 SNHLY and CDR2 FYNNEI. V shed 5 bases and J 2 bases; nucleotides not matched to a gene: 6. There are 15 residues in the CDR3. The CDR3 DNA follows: TGTGCCAGCAGTCAGGGACAGAGCCGCAATCAGCCCCAGCATTTT. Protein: CASSQGQSRNQPQHF. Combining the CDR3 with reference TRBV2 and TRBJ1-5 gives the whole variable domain EPEVTQTPSHQVTQMGQEVILRCVPISNHLYFYWYRQILGQKVEFLVSFYNNEISEKSEIFDDQFSVERPDGSNFTLKIRSTKLEDSAMYFCASSQGQSRNQPQHFGDGTRLSIL.

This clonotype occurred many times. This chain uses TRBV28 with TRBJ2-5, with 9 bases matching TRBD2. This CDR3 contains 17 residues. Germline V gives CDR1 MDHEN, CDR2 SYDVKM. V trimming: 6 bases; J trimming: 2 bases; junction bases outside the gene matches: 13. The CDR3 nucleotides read TGTGCCAGCAGCCAAGAGCTGACTAGCGGATCGCAAGAGACCCAGTACTTC. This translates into CASSQELTSGSQETQYF.

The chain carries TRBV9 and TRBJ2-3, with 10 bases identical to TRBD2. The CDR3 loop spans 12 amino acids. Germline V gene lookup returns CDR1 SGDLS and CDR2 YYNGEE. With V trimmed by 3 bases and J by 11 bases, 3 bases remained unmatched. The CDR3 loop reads CASSGGTSVQYF. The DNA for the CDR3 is TGTGCCAGCAGCGGGGGGACTAGCGTGCAGTATTTT.

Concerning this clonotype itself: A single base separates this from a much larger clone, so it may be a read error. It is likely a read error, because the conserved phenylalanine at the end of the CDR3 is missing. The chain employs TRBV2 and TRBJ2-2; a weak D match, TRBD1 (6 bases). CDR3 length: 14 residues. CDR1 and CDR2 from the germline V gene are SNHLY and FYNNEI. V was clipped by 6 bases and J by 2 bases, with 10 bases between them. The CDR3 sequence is CASSGQPNTGELFI. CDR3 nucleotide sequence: TGTGCCAGCAGCGGACAGCCTAACACCGGGGAGCTGTTTATT.

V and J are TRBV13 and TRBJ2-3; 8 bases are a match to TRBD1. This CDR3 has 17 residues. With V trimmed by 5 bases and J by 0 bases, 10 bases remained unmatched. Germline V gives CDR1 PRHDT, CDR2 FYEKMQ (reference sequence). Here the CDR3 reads CASSLGQALISTDTQYF. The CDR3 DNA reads TGTGCCAGCAGCCTGGGACAGGCGCTCATTAGCACAGATACGCAGTATTTT.

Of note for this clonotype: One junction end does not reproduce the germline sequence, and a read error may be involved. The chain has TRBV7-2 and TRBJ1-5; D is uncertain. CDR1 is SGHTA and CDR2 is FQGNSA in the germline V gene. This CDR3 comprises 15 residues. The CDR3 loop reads CASSLVVLSNPPQHF. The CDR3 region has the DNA TGTGCCAGCAGCTTAGTAGTGCTCAGCAATCCGCCCCAGCATTTT.

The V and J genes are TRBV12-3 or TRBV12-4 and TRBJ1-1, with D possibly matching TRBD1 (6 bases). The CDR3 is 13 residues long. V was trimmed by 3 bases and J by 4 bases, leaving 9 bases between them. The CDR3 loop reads CASSLTDSTEAFF. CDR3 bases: TGTGCCAGCAGTTTGACGGACAGCACTGAAGCTTTCTTT.

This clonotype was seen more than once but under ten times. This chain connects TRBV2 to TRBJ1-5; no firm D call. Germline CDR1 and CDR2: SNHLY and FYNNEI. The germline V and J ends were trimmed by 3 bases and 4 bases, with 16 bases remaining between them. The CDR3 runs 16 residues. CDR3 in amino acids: CASSEVGRRVNQPQHF. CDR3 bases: TGTGCCAGCAGTGAGGTTGGCAGACGGGTAAATCAGCCCCAGCATTTT.

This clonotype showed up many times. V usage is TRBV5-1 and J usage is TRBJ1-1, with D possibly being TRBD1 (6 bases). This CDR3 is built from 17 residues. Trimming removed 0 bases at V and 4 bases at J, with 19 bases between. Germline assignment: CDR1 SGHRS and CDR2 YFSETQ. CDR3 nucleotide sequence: TGCGCCAGCAGCTTGGTCAGGGGCTTCCCCAGACCCACTGAAGCTTTCTTT. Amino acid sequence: CASSLVRGFPRPTEAFF.

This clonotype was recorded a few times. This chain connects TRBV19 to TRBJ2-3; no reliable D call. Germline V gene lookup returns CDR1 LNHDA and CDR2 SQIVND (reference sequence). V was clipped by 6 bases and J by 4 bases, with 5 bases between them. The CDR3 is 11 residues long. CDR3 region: CASRQADTQYF. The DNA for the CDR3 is TGTGCCAGTAGACAAGCAGATACGCAGTATTTT.

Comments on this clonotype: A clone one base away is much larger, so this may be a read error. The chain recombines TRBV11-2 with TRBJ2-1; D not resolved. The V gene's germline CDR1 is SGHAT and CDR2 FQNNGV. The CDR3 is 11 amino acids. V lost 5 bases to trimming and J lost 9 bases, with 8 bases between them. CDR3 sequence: CASSAFSEQFF. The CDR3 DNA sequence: TGTGCCAGCAGCGCTTTTAGTGAGCAGTTCTTC.

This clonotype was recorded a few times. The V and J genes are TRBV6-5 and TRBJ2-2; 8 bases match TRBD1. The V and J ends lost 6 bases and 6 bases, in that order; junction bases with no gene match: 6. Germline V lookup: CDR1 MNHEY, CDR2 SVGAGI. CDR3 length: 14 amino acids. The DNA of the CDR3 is TGTGCCAGCAGCCTTGGACAGGGCCCCGGGGAGCTGTTTTTT. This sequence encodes CASSLGQGPGELFF.

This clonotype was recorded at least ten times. CDR3 sequence reads: CASSLGAGSSYEQYF. CDR3 DNA sequence: TGTGCCAGCAGCTTAGGCGCAGGGAGCTCCTACGAGCAGTACTTC. The rearrangement uses TRBV7-9 and TRBJ2-7, with D perhaps matching TRBD1 or TRBD2 (5 bases each). The CDR3 length is 15 residues. CDR1 SEHNR and CDR2 FQNEAQ come from the germline V gene (reference sequence). V was shortened by 1 base and J by 0 bases, with 10 bases between the two germline ends.

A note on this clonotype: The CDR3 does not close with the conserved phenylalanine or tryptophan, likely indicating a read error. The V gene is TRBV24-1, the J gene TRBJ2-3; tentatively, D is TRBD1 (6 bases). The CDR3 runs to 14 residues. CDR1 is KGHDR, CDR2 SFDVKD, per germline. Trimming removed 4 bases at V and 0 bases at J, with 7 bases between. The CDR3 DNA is TGTGCCACCAGTGAGCAGGGGAGCACAGATACGCAGTATTTA. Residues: CATSEQGSTDTQYL.

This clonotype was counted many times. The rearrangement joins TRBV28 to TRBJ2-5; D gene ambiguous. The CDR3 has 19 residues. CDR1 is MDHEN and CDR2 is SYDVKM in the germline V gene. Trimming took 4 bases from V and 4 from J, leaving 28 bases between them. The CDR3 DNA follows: TGTGCCAGCAGTTCGCCCCCGTTCTCCGGTCCAGCAACGACAGAGACCCAGTACTTC. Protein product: CASSSPPFSGPATTETQYF.

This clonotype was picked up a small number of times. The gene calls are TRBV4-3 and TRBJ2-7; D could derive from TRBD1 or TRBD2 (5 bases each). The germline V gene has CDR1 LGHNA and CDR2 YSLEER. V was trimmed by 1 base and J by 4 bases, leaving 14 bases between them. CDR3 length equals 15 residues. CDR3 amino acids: CASSQVLRGGYEQYF. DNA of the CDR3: TGCGCCAGCAGCCAAGTTCTGAGGGGCGGATACGAGCAGTACTTC.